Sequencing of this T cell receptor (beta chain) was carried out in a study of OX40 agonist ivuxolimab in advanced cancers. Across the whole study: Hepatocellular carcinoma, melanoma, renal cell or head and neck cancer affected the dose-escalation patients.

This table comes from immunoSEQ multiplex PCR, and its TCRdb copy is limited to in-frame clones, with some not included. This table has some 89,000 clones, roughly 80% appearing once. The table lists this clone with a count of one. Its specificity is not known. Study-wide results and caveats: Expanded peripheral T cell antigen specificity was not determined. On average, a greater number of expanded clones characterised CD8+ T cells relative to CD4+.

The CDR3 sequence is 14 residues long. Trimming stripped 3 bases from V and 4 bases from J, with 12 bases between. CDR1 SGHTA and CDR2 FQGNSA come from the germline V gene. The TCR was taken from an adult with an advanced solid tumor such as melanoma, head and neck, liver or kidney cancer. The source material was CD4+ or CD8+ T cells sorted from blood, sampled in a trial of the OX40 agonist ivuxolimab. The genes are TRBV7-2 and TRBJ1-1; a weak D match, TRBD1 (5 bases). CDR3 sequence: CASSFNTGGTEAFF. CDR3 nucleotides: TGTGCCAGCAGCTTTAATACTGGGGGCACTGAAGCTTTCTTT.